The source of this T cell receptor beta chain is a study of graft-versus-host responses after intestinal transplantation. This clone has only one observation. Its antigen remains unidentified. General study points: Ileal or blood samples showed some GvH clones first, and such clones were also found in recipient marrow.

Germline CDR1 is MNHEY and CDR2 is SMNVEV (reference sequence). V lost 5 bases to trimming and J lost 0 bases, with 8 bases between them. This CDR3 comprises 14 residues. The protocol was immunoSEQ multiplex PCR, while the TCRdb copy is restricted to in-frame clones and leaves out a portion. The profile shows about 120,000 clones, roughly 96% of them singletons. Sequencing used unstimulated CD8+ T cells sorted from spleen or lymph node cells, obtained before intestinal transplant. The TCR was taken from a human donor who received an intestinal transplant. V is TRBV27 and J is TRBJ2-1, with no clear D. CDR3 sequence: CASSLTSSYNEQFF. CDR3 bases: TGTGCCAGCAGTCTTACCAGCTCCTACAATGAGCAGTTCTTC.